A selection of T cell receptor beta chains follows, all from one sample in a study of CD8 T cells in ankylosing spondylitis. TCRdb re-derived calls from the 5' RACE reads in MiXCR, one entry per CDR3 protein. This table has hundreds of thousands of distinct CDR3 sequences, roughly 13% appearing once. The source material was blood, either unsorted or a sorted T cell fraction (not recorded which). These receptors came from a male donor with ankylosing spondylitis. Both conserved end residues are part of each CDR3. The D gene is left open where the match is weak. A row's size may be missing; if present it is once, few, many or a size class.

TRBV29-1	.	TRBJ1-2	.	CSVDRGEDVYTF	TGCAGCGTTGATAGGGGGGAAGATGTCTACACCTTC
TRBV7-2	.	TRBJ1-5	.	CASSLEVAGRRQPQHF	TGTGCCAGCAGCTTAGAGGTGGCAGGAAGACGTCAGCCCCAGCATTTT
TRBV6-1	few	TRBJ2-2	TRBD2	CASSTTGLAETNTGELFF	TGTGCCAGCAGCACAACTGGACTAGCGGAAACGAACACCGGGGAGCTGTTTTTT
TRBV24-1	many	TRBJ2-1	.	CATRRGAGYNEQFF	TGTGCCACCAGGAGGGGGGCGGGCTACAATGAGCAGTTCTTC
TRBV7-2	.	TRBJ1-5	.	CASSLGAGFQPQHF	TGTGCCAGCAGCTTAGGGGCAGGGTTTCAGCCCCAGCATTTT
TRBV18	.	TRBJ1-1	.	CASSPIGMNTEAFF	TGTGCCAGCTCACCAATTGGGATGAACACTGAAGCTTTCTTT
TRBV12-3/TRBV12-4	many	TRBJ1-2	.	CASSLPPEGYTF	TGTGCCAGCAGTTTACCCCCTGAAGGCTACACCTTC
TRBV4-1	.	TRBJ2-2	.	CASSQERTPTGELFF	TGCGCCAGCAGCCAAGAGAGGACCCCAACCGGGGAGCTGTTTTTT
TRBV12-3/TRBV12-4	.	TRBJ1-5	TRBD1	CASSFSTGGGNQPQHF	TGTGCCAGCAGTTTCTCGACAGGGGGAGGCAATCAGCCCCAGCATTTT
TRBV24-1	few	TRBJ1-5	TRBD1	CATSDPTGGEGNQPQHF	TGTGCCACCAGTGACCCAACAGGGGGCGAGGGCAATCAGCCCCAGCATTTT
TRBV29-1	.	TRBJ2-1	.	CSVETRRAGEQFF	TGCAGCGTTGAAACCCGGAGGGCCGGTGAGCAGTTCTTC
TRBV7-2	.	TRBJ2-5	.	CASSLEGFEETQYF	TGTGCCAGCAGCTTAGAGGGGTTCGAGGAGACCCAGTACTTC
TRBV4-1	.	TRBJ1-1	TRBD1	CASSQGLGQGALSRTEAFF	TGCGCCAGCAGCCAAGGGTTAGGACAGGGGGCGCTTTCGAGGACTGAAGCTTTCTTT
TRBV2	few	TRBJ2-7	TRBD2	CASRGGWGYYEQYF	TGTGCCAGCCGCGGGGGATGGGGTTACTACGAGCAGTACTTC
TRBV28	few	TRBJ2-1	.	CASRMDSSYNEQFF	TGTGCCAGCAGGATGGACAGCTCCTACAATGAGCAGTTCTTC
TRBV5-1	many	TRBJ2-1	.	CASSLSRGGGSEQFF	TGCGCCAGCAGCTTAAGCAGGGGAGGGGGAAGTGAGCAGTTCTTC
TRBV25-1	.	TRBJ2-1	.	CASSARRGVGNEQFF	TGTGCCAGCAGTGCCCGTAGGGGGGTAGGCAATGAGCAGTTCTTC
TRBV5-1	many	TRBJ2-7	TRBD2	CASSLGGTSYEQYF	TGCGCCAGCAGCTTGGGAGGGACTAGCTACGAGCAGTACTTC
TRBV14	few	TRBJ1-1	.	CASSQDLYTEAFF	TGTGCCAGCAGCCAAGATCTGTACACTGAAGCTTTCTTT
TRBV25-1	many	TRBJ2-1	TRBD2	CASSVGLAYNEQFF	TGTGCCAGCAGTGTGGGACTAGCGTACAATGAGCAGTTCTTC
TRBV7-2	.	TRBJ2-3	.	CASSSYRDTQYF	TGTGCCAGCAGCTCTTACAGGGATACGCAGTATTTT
TRBV27	few	TRBJ1-1	TRBD1	CASSPTDRGAFF	TGTGCCAGCAGTCCAACTGACAGGGGGGCTTTCTTT
TRBV7-9	.	TRBJ2-6	.	CASSALRGRSGANVLTF	TGTGCCAGCAGCGCCCTCCGGGGGCGGTCTGGGGCCAACGTCCTGACTTTC
TRBV4-2	few	TRBJ2-1	TRBD2	CASSQVLAGDVIKDEQFF	TGTGCCAGCAGCCAAGTTCTAGCGGGAGATGTGATTAAAGATGAGCAGTTCTTC
TRBV20-1	few	TRBJ2-7	.	CSASRGQTYEQYF	TGCAGTGCTAGCAGGGGCCAGACCTACGAGCAGTACTTC
TRBV12-3/TRBV12-4	few	TRBJ1-1	TRBD1	CASSVWGQLNTEAFF	TGTGCCAGCAGTGTTTGGGGACAGTTGAACACTGAAGCTTTCTTT
TRBV20-1	few	TRBJ2-3	.	CSAPKSGLGTDTQYF	TGCAGTGCTCCGAAGTCAGGGTTAGGCACAGATACGCAGTATTTT
TRBV12-3/TRBV12-4	many	TRBJ2-7	TRBD2	CASSGGLAGSYEQYF	TGTGCCAGCAGCGGGGGACTAGCGGGATCCTACGAGCAGTACTTC
TRBV5-6	.	TRBJ1-5	.	CASSTTDSNQPQHF	TGTGCCAGCAGTACGACAGATAGCAATCAGCCCCAGCATTTT
TRBV29-1	few	TRBJ2-7	TRBD2	CSVDQRGDIYEQYF	TGCAGCGTTGACCAGCGGGGCGATATCTACGAGCAGTACTTC
TRBV25-1	.	TRBJ2-7	TRBD1	CARGGQGGEQYF	TGTGCCAGGGGGGGACAGGGGGGCGAGCAGTACTTC
TRBV10-3	few	TRBJ2-2	TRBD2	CATRLSGPSNTGELFF	TGTGCCACACGTCTTAGCGGGCCATCGAACACCGGGGAGCTGTTTTTT
TRBV5-1	few	TRBJ2-1	TRBD2	CASSSQTSETNNEQFF	TGCGCCAGCAGCTCACAGACTAGCGAAACTAACAATGAGCAGTTCTTC
TRBV6-5	few	TRBJ1-1	.	CASSYNLRSGTEAFF	TGTGCCAGCAGTTACAACCTCAGGTCGGGGACTGAAGCTTTCTTT
TRBV28	.	TRBJ1-5	.	CASSPLGRDGQPQHF	TGTGCCAGCAGTCCCCTGGGGAGGGATGGACAGCCCCAGCATTTT
TRBV19	few	TRBJ2-3	TRBD1	CASSLGQGRGDTQYF	TGTGCCAGTAGTCTGGGACAGGGGAGGGGAGATACGCAGTATTTT
TRBV15	few	TRBJ2-2	.	CATSRDGPNTGELFF	TGTGCCACCAGCAGAGACGGGCCAAACACCGGGGAGCTGTTTTTT
TRBV10-3	few	TRBJ1-1	TRBD1	CAISGGLTGGTEAFF	TGTGCCATCAGTGGGGGATTGACAGGGGGCACTGAAGCTTTCTTT
TRBV20-1	few	TRBJ2-7	TRBD2	CSAVRREVEQYF	TGCAGTGCCGTACGGCGGGAGGTCGAGCAGTACTTC
TRBV7-9	few	TRBJ2-3	.	CASSSDGSTDTQYF	TGTGCCAGCAGCTCCGATGGCAGCACAGATACGCAGTATTTT
TRBV4-2	few	TRBJ2-3	.	CASSQLFLTSTDTQYF	TGTGCCAGCAGCCAGCTTTTTCTAACTAGCACAGATACGCAGTATTTT
TRBV7-9	.	TRBJ2-3	TRBD2	CASSFEVAGVADTQYF	TGTGCCAGCAGCTTTGAGGTTGCGGGAGTCGCAGATACGCAGTATTTT
TRBV20-1	.	TRBJ2-4	.	CSALGSGGGKNIQYF	TGCAGTGCCCTTGGGTCTGGGGGAGGCAAAAACATTCAGTACTTC
TRBV7-2	many	TRBJ2-3	.	CASSLIWSGTDTQYF	TGTGCCAGCAGCTTAATATGGTCTGGGACAGATACGCAGTATTTT
TRBV11-2	.	TRBJ2-2	.	CASSKIDRNTGELFF	TGTGCCAGCAGCAAAATCGACAGAAACACCGGGGAGCTGTTTTTT
TRBV7-2	.	TRBJ2-1	TRBD2	CASSSLTSGKVYEQFF	TGTGCCAGCAGCTCCTTGACTAGCGGGAAAGTTTATGAGCAGTTCTTC
TRBV5-1	.	TRBJ1-2	.	CASSLAEAEEAGYTF	TGCGCCAGCAGCTTGGCCGAGGCAGAGGAGGCTGGCTACACCTTC
TRBV3-1	.	TRBJ2-2	TRBD1	CASSHRQGGTGELFF	TGTGCCAGCAGCCACAGACAGGGCGGCACCGGGGAGCTGTTTTTT
TRBV7-2	.	TRBJ2-1	.	CASRRDNYNEQFF	TGTGCCAGCAGACGGGACAATTACAATGAGCAGTTCTTC
TRBV3-1	.	TRBJ2-1	TRBD2	CASSQELAGIYNEQFF	TGTGCCAGCAGCCAAGAACTAGCGGGCATCTACAATGAGCAGTTCTTC
TRBV7-8	.	TRBJ2-3	.	CASSPRLMGTQYF	TGTGCCAGCAGCCCCCGACTTATGGGAACGCAGTATTTT
TRBV5-6	few	TRBJ1-2	TRBD1	CASSPTGGQANYGYTF	TGTGCCAGCAGCCCGACAGGGGGCCAAGCTAACTATGGCTACACCTTC
TRBV12-3/TRBV12-4	many	TRBJ1-5	.	CASTVFGQPQHF	TGTGCCAGCACGGTTTTTGGTCAGCCCCAGCATTTT